The 19 T cell receptor beta chains below come from one sample, sequenced in a study of T-cell memory formation after mild COVID-19. Each CDR3 protein is one row after TCRdb ran MiXCR on the 5' RACE reads. The table lists 250,000 to 300,000 distinct CDR3 sequences, less than 9.5% of them singletons, with 20% to 25% in the top ten. Specimen: PBMCs or a T cell subset sorted from them (not recorded which). The receptors come from a man younger than 35 who had mild COVID-19 (a few samples of this study predate the infection). Cell type and time point are not known.

The rearrangement links TRBV5-4 to TRBJ2-7; 7 bases are shared with TRBD1. CDR3 size: 15 residues. J was trimmed by 0 bases and V by 2 bases; bases with no gene match: 5. The germline CDR1 and CDR2 sequences are SGHNT and YYREEE (reference sequence). CDR3 coding DNA: TGTGCCAGCAGCTTAAGGGGACAGCCCTCCTACGAGCAGTACTTC. It yields the protein CASSLRGQPSYEQYF.

A few counts support this clonotype. The chain combines TRBV27 with TRBJ2-1, with D possibly being TRBD1 (7 bases). CDR1 is MNHEY and CDR2 is SMNVEV in the germline V gene (reference sequence). The V and J ends lost 4 bases and 11 bases respectively, with 9 bases between them. The length of the CDR3 is 11 residues. CDR3 amino acids: CASSSGGKQFF. The CDR3 DNA follows: TGTGCCAGCAGTTCAGGGGGGAAGCAGTTCTTC.

This clonotype was counted a few times. This sequence joins TRBV18 and TRBJ2-7; 7 positions agree with TRBD1. The CDR3 loop spans 14 amino acids. Germline CDR1 is KGHSH and CDR2 is LQKENI. The trim removed 3 bases at V and 2 bases at J, leaving 4 bases unmatched. CDR3 sequence: CASSPRDRAYEQYF. The CDR3 DNA reads as TGTGCCAGCTCACCCCGGGACAGAGCCTACGAGCAGTACTTC.

Turning to this clonotype: A single base separates this from a much larger clone, so it may be a read error. The rearrangement links TRBV6-5 to TRBJ1-4; no clear D gene. Looked up from germline, CDR1 is MNHEY and CDR2 is SVGAGI. The CDR3 totals 14 residues. CDR3 nucleotide sequence: TGTGCCAGCAGTTACTCACAGACGCGTGAAAAACAGTTTTTT. This gives the protein CASSYSQTREKQFF.

The chain joins TRBV6-2 or TRBV6-3 to TRBJ2-7; perhaps TRBD1 as D (6 bases). The V end was cut by 8 bases, the J end by 3 bases, with 17 bases between. CDR1 is MNHEY and CDR2 is SVGEGT in the germline V gene. CDR3 length equals 14 residues. The CDR3 region has the DNA TGTGCCAGCTCCCGGACAGTAGAATTCTACGAGCAGTACGTC. Its protein is CASSRTVEFYEQYV.

J is TRBJ2-7 and V is TRBV5-5; D is unresolved. V was clipped by 2 bases and J by 2 bases, with 8 bases between them. The germline gives CDR1 SGHKS, CDR2 YYEKEE (reference sequence). The CDR3 runs 13 residues. The CDR3 nucleotides read TGTGCCAGCAGCTTCCCACAGACCTACGAGCAGTACTTC. Translating it yields CASSFPQTYEQYF.

This clonotype was seen more than once but under ten times. CDR3 bases: TGTGCCAGCAGTTATCTCCGGGACAGGGGCGATCTGTACTTC. This translates into CASSYLRDRGDLYF. This chain connects TRBV12-3 or TRBV12-4 to TRBJ2-7; 10 bases fit TRBD1. This CDR3 has 14 amino acids. Unmatched junction bases numbered 12, after V lost 4 bases and J lost 12 bases.

This clonotype appeared many times. This chain joins TRBV7-6 and TRBJ1-2; weak D call: TRBD1 (5 bases). V lost 1 base and J lost 8, with 17 bases in between. Germline V CDR1 and CDR2: SGHVS, FNYEAQ. This CDR3 comprises 15 residues. The CDR3 DNA sequence: TGTGCCAGCAGCTTAGGACGGTCGGGGCTCGGAGGCTACACCTTC. Residues: CASSLGRSGLGGYTF.

The chain links TRBV3-1 to TRBJ2-5; a possible D gene is TRBD2 (7 bases). Germline V gene sequence: CDR1 LGHDT, CDR2 YNNKEL (reference sequence). Trimming took off 2 bases at V and 2 bases at J, with 12 bases between the two ends. This CDR3 comprises 15 residues. CDR3 protein: CASSQPAGAQETQYF. Written as DNA, the CDR3 is TGTGCCAGCAGCCAACCGGCGGGGGCTCAAGAGACCCAGTACTTC.

This clonotype occurred many times. V usage is TRBV5-6 and J usage is TRBJ1-4; D gene unclear. This CDR3 spans 15 amino acids. CDR1 is SGHDT and CDR2 is YYEEEE in the germline V gene. V was shortened by 0 bases and J by 8 bases, with 14 bases between the two germline ends. CDR3: CASSLAGGGREKLFF. CDR3 DNA sequence: TGTGCCAGCAGCTTGGCTGGCGGTGGAAGGGAAAAACTGTTTTTT. The whole variable domain, remainder taken from reference TRBV5-6 and TRBJ1-4, is DAGVTQSPTHLIKTRGQQVTLRCSPKSGHDTVSWYQQALGQGPQFIFQYYEEEERQRGNFPDRFSGHQFPNYSSELNVNALLLGDSALYLCASSLAGGGREKLFFGSGTQLSVL.

This clonotype was seen a handful of times. The V and J genes are TRBV12-3 or TRBV12-4 and TRBJ2-2, with TRBD1 matching over 7 bases. The CDR3 extends over 15 amino acids. The V segment lost 8 bases and the J segment 6 bases; nucleotides outside the gene matches: 12. The CDR3 loop is CASANQGEGAGELFF. For the CDR3, the DNA is TGTGCCAGCGCGAATCAGGGGGAAGGGGCCGGGGAGCTGTTTTTT.

This clonotype was seen only a few times. This chain uses TRBV7-9 with TRBJ2-7, with TRBD1 matching over 8 bases. Germline loops: CDR1 SEHNR, CDR2 FQNEAQ (reference sequence). After removal of 0 bases from V and 6 bases from J, the junction contained 7 bases not matched to a gene. This CDR3 has 15 residues. The CDR3 protein is CASSLAGQGTSEQYF. The CDR3 DNA reads TGTGCCAGCAGCTTAGCAGGACAGGGAACCTCCGAGCAGTACTTC.

V usage is TRBV9 and J usage is TRBJ2-5, with TRBD1 identical over 10 bases. The CDR3 loop spans 17 amino acids. Germline V gives CDR1 SGDLS, CDR2 YYNGEE. The V gene end was trimmed by 0 bases and the J gene end by 3 bases; junction bases not matched to a gene: 8. CDR3 loop: CASSVATVGTGEETQYF. The CDR3 DNA is TGTGCCAGCAGCGTAGCTACAGTGGGGACAGGGGAAGAGACCCAGTACTTC. The full variable domain, its missing parts supplied by reference TRBV9 and TRBJ2-5, is DSGVTQTPKHLITATGQRVTLRCSPRSGDLSVYWYQQSLDQGLQFLIQYYNGEERAKGNILERFSAQQFPDLHSELNLSSLELGDSALYFCASSVATVGTGEETQYFGPGTRLLVL.

This clonotype was counted once. It is likely a read error, because the conserved phenylalanine at the end of the CDR3 is missing. The chain links TRBV7-9 to TRBJ2-1, with D tentatively TRBD2 (5 bases). The V gene lost 1 base and the J gene lost 7 bases, with 11 bases spanning the gap. Germline CDR1 is SEHNR and CDR2 is FQNEAQ (reference sequence). The CDR3 loop spans 14 amino acids. The CDR3 reads CASSLVLGMNEQFL. CDR3 sequence (DNA): TGTGCCAGCAGCTTAGTACTCGGGATGAATGAGCAGTTCTTA.

This clonotype was counted a few times. The J gene is TRBJ2-5, the V gene TRBV7-2, with 7 bases aligning to TRBD2. The V and J ends lost 4 bases and 11 bases, in that order; junction bases with no gene match: 4. The germline gives CDR1 SGHTA, CDR2 FQGNSA. The CDR3 length is 11 residues. CDR3 bases: TGTGCCAGCAGCTCGCTAGCGGTACAGTACTTC. Encoded protein: CASSSLAVQYF.

The chain uses TRBV11-3 and TRBJ2-7; the match to TRBD1 covers 7 bases. V was clipped by 5 bases and J by 1 base; unmatched bases: 2. CDR1 is SGHNT and CDR2 is YENEEA in the germline V gene. CDR3 length: 13 amino acids. CDR3 loop: CASSKTGSYEQYF. The CDR3 DNA sequence: TGTGCCAGCAGCAAGACAGGGTCCTACGAGCAGTACTTC. Full variable domain (rest looked up from reference TRBV11-3 and TRBJ2-7): EAGVVQSPRYKIIEKKQPVAFWCNPISGHNTLYWYLQNLGQGPELLIRYENEEAVDDSQLPKDRFSAERLKGVDSTLKIQPAELGDSAVYLCASSKTGSYEQYFGPGTRLTVT.

This chain connects TRBV19 to TRBJ1-1, with a weak D call TRBD1 (5 bases). CDR3 length: 12 amino acids. Trimming took off 9 bases at V and 5 bases at J, with 13 bases between the two ends. Germline V gene lookup returns CDR1 LNHDA and CDR2 SQIVND (reference sequence). DNA of the CDR3: TGTGCCAGCCGCAGGGCGAAGACTGAAGCTTTCTTT. It encodes CASRRAKTEAFF. Looking up the rest from reference TRBV19 and TRBJ1-1 gives the full variable domain: DGGITQSPKYLFRKEGQNVTLSCEQNLNHDAMYWYRQDPGQGLRLIYYSQIVNDFQKGDIAEGYSVSREKKESFPLTVTSAQKNPTAFYLCASRRAKTEAFFGQGTRLTVV.

This clonotype showed up many times. This rearrangement joins TRBV3-1 to TRBJ2-5; TRBD1 or TRBD2 may be the D gene (5 bases each). CDR3 size: 15 residues. V was pared by 4 bases and J by 7 bases, with 19 bases between. Germline CDR1 LGHDT, CDR2 YNNKEL (reference sequence). The CDR3 reads CASSLMRAGTGTQYF. The CDR3 nucleotides are TGTGCCAGCAGCCTCATGAGGGCAGGGACCGGGACCCAGTACTTC.

The chain is built from TRBV9 and TRBJ2-3; TRBD2 matches 8 bases. V lost 1 base and J lost 1; bases outside the gene matches: 2. The CDR3 is 15 residues long. From germline, CDR1 is SGDLS and CDR2 YYNGEE. The CDR3 is CASSVSGGGTDTQYF. CDR3 nucleotides: TGTGCCAGCAGCGTATCGGGGGGGGGCACAGATACGCAGTATTTT.